The sequence of this TCR beta chain was determined in a study of T cell responses to AZD1222 COVID-19 vaccine. Findings and caveats of the study: White British donors predominated, females outnumbered males, and clonal diversity was possibly underestimated. The breadth and depth of Spike-specific TCRs increased once two AZD1222 doses had been given.

V lost 5 bases and J lost 7, with 19 bases in between. Germline V CDR1 and CDR2: SGHAT, FQNNGV. The CDR3 runs to 15 residues. Concerning this clone itself: The antigen is undetermined.

Libraries were prepared by immunoSEQ multiplex PCR; TCRdb keeps only in-frame clonotypes and omits some of them. The profile shows 120,000 or so clones, 70% to 90% of them singletons. The sequence was collected from an adult who received the AZD1222 COVID-19 vaccine. The chain links TRBV11-2 to TRBJ2-3; possibly TRBD2 for D (5 bases). Sequencing was performed on peripheral blood, taken 28 days after the second AZD1222 dose. Here the CDR3 DNA reads TGTGCCAGCAGCCCCCAAGGGAGCACCTTGTATACGCAGTATTTT. This sequence encodes CASSPQGSTLYTQYF.